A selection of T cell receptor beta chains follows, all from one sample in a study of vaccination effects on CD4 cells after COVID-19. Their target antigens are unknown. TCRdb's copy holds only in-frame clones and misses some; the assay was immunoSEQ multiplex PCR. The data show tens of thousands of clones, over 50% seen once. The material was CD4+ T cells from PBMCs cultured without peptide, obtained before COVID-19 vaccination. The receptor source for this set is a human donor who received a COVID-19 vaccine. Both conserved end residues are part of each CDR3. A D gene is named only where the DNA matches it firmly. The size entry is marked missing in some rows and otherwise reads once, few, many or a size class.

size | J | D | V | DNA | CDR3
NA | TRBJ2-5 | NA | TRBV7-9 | TGTGCCAGCAGTCTGATGTTGGGGGGATCCCAAGAGACCCAGTACTTC | CASSLMLGGSQETQYF
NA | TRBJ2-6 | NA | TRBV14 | TGTGCCAGCAGCCAAGGGGCACGGGGGATCGTCCTGACTTTC | CASSQGARGIVLTF
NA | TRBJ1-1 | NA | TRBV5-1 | TGCGCCAGCAGCTTGGTGGGTGGGGACACTGAAGCTTTCTTT | CASSLVGGDTEAFF
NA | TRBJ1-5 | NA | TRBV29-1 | TGCAGCGTTGCTGGTAGCAATCAGCCCCAGCATTTT | CSVAGSNQPQHF
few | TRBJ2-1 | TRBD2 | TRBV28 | TGTGCCAGCGGGGCTAGCGGGGGTGGGAATGAGCAGTTCTTC | CASGASGGGNEQFF
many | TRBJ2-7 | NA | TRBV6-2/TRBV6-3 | TGTGCCAGCAGCCACGTCCGGGAGCAGTACTTC | CASSHVREQYF
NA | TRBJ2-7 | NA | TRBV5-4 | TGTGCCAGCAGTTTTCCAACAGGGAACGAGCAGTACTTC | CASSFPTGNEQYF
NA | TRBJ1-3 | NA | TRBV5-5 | TGTGCCAGCAGCTTATGGGCCCGGGAGAACACCATATATTTT | CASSLWARENTIYF
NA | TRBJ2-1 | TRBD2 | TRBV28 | TGTGCCAGCAGGTACGGGACTAGCGGGGCCCCTAGTGAGCAGTTCTTC | CASRYGTSGAPSEQFF
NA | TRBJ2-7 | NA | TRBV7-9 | TGTGCCAGCAGCTTAAGGGGGGCAGGGTCCTACGAGCAGTACTTC | CASSLRGAGSYEQYF
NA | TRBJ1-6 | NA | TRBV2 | TGTGCCAGCAAAGGGCTATCTTCACCCCTCCACTTT | CASKGLSSPLHF
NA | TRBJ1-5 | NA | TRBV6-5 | TGTGCCAGCAGTCGAAAACCACTTGATCAGCCCCAGCATTTT | CASSRKPLDQPQHF
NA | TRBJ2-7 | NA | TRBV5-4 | TGTGCCAGCAGCTTAGGGCAGGGAAGCTCCTACGAGCAGTACTTC | CASSLGQGSSYEQYF
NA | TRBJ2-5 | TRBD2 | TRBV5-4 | TGTGCCAGCAGCTCCGGGACTAGCGGGGGGAGAGAGACCCAGTACTTC | CASSSGTSGGRETQYF
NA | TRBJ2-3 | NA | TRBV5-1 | TGCGCCAGCAGCTTGGCCATCGCTGGAGATACGCAGTATTTT | CASSLAIAGDTQYF
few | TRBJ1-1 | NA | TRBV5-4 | TGTGCCAGCAGCTTGGAGACGAAGAACACTGAAGCTTTCTTT | CASSLETKNTEAFF